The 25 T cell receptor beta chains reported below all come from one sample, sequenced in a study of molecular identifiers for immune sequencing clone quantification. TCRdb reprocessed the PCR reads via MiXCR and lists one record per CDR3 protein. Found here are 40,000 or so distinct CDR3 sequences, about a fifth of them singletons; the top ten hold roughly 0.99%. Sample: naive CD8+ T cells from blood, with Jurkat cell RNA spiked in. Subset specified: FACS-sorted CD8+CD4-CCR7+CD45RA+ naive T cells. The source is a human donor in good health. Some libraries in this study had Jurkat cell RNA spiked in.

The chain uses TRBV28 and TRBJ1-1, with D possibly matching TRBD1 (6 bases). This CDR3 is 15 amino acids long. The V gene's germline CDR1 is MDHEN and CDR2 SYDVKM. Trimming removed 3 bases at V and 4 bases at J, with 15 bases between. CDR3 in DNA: TGTGCCAGCAGTTTTTTGGGGGCGTCTGGCACTGAAGCTTTCTTT. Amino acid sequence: CASSFLGASGTEAFF. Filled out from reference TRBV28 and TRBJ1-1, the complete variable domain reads DVKVTQSSRYLVKRTGEKVFLECVQDMDHENMFWYRQDPGLGLRLIYFSYDVKMKEKGDIPEGYSVSREKKERFSLILESASTNQTSMYLCASSFLGASGTEAFFGQGTRLTVV.

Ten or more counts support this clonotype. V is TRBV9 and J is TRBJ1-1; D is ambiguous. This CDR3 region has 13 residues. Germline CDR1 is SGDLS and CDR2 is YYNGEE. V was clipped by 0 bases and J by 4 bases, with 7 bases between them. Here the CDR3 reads CASSVGAGTEAFF. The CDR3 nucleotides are TGTGCCAGCAGCGTAGGGGCGGGCACTGAAGCTTTCTTT. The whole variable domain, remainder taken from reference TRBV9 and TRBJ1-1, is DSGVTQTPKHLITATGQRVTLRCSPRSGDLSVYWYQQSLDQGLQFLIQYYNGEERAKGNILERFSAQQFPDLHSELNLSSLELGDSALYFCASSVGAGTEAFFGQGTRLTVV.

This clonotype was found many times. The CDR3 DNA reads as TGCAGTGCTAGAGATGAGAGGACTTTCACCACTAGCACAGATACGCAGTATTTT. Translating gives CSARDERTFTTSTDTQYF. V is TRBV20-1 and J is TRBJ2-3; D might be TRBD2 (5 bases). The CDR3 runs to 18 residues. The V gene lost 0 bases and the J gene lost 0 bases, with 19 bases spanning the gap. Germline lookup yields CDR1 DFQATT and CDR2 SNEGSKA (reference sequence).

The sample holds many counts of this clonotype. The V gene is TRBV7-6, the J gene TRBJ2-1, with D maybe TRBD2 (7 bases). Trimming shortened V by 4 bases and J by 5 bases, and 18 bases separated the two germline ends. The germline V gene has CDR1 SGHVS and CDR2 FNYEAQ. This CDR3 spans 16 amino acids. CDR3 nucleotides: TGTGCCAGCAGCTCCGGAGGGGGGGGCAGGGACAATGAGCAGTTCTTC. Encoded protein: CASSSGGGGRDNEQFF.

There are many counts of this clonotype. This CDR3 is CASSISGGAGQETQYF. The CDR3 bases are TGTGCCAGTAGTATATCAGGGGGCGCTGGCCAAGAGACCCAGTACTTC. The chain combines TRBV19 with TRBJ2-5; 8 bases are shared with TRBD1. Germline CDR1 reads LNHDA; CDR2 reads SQIVND (reference sequence). Trimming cost V 2 bases and J 1 base; bases outside gene matches: 6. The CDR3 runs 16 residues.

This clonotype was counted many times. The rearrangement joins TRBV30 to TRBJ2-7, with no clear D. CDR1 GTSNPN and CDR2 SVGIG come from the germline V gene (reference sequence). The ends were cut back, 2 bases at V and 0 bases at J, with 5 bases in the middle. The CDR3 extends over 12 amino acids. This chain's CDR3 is CAWSMDSYEQYF. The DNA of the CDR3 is TGTGCCTGGAGTATGGACTCCTACGAGCAGTACTTC.

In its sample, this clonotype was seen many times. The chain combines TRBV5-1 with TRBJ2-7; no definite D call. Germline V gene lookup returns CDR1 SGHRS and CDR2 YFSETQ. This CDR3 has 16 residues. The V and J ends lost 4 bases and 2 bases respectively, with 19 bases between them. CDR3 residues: CASSPFETPLPYEQYF. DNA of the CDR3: TGCGCCAGCAGCCCGTTTGAGACACCTCTTCCCTACGAGCAGTACTTC. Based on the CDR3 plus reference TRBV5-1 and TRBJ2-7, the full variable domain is KAGVTQTPRYLIKTRGQQVTLSCSPISGHRSVSWYQQTPGQGLQFLFEYFSETQRNKGNFPGRFSGRQFSNSRSEMNVSTLELGDSALYLCASSPFETPLPYEQYFGPGTRLTVT.

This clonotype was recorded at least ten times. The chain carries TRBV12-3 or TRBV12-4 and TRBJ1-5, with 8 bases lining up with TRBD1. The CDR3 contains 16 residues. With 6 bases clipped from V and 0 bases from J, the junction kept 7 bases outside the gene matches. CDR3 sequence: CASSPGGTYSNQPQHF. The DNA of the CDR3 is TGTGCCAGCAGCCCAGGGGGCACCTATAGCAATCAGCCCCAGCATTTT.

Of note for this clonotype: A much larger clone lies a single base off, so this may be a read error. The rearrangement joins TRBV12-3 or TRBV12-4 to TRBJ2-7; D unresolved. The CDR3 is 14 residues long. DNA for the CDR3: TGTGCCAGCGGTCGGGTCGATAATTCCTGCGAGCAGTACTTC. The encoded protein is CASGRVDNSCEQYF.

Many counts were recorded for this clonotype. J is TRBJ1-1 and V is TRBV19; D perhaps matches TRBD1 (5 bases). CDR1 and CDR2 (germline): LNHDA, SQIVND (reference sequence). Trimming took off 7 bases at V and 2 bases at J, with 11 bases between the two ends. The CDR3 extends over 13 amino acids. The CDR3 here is CASTMGGNTEAFF. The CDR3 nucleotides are TGTGCCAGTACCATGGGGGGTAACACTGAAGCTTTCTTT.

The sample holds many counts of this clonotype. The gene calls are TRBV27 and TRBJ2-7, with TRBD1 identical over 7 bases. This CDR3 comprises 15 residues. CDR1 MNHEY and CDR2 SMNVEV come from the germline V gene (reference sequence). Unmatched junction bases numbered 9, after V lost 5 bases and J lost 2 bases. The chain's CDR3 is CASSETGATPYEQYF. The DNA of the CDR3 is TGTGCCAGCAGTGAAACAGGGGCCACCCCCTACGAGCAGTACTTC.

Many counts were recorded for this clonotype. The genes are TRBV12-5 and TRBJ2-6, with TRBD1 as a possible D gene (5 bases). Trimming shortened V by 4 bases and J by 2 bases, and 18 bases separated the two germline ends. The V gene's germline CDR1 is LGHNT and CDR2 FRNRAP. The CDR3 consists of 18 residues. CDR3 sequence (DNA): TGTGCTAGTGGTTCAGGCAGGGTGGGTTCGGCTGGGGCCAACGTCCTGACTTTC. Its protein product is CASGSGRVGSAGANVLTF.

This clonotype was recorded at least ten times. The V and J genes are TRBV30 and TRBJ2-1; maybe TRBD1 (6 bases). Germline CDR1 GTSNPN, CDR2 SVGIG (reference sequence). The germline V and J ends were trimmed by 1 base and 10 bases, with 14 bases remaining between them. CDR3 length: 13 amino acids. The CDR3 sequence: CAWSAQGRGEQFF. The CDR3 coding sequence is TGTGCCTGGAGTGCTCAGGGGAGAGGGGAGCAGTTCTTC.

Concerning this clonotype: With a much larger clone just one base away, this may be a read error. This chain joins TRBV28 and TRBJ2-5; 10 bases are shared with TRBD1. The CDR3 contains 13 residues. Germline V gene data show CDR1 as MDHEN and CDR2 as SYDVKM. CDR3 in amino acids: CASIGQGEEAQYF. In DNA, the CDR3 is TGTGCCAGCATCGGACAGGGGGAAGAGGCCCAGTACTTC.

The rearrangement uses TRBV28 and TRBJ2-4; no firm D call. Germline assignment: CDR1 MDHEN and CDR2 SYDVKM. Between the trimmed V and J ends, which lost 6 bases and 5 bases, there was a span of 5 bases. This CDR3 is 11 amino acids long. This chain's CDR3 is CASSFENIQYF. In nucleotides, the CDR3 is TGTGCCAGCAGCTTTGAAAACATTCAGTACTTC.

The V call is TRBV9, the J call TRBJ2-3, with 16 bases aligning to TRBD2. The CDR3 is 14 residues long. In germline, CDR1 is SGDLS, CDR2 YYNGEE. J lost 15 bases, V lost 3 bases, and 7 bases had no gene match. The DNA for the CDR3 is TGTGCCAGCAGCGCGGGACTAGCGGGAGGGCCTTTATATTTT. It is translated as CASSAGLAGGPLYF.

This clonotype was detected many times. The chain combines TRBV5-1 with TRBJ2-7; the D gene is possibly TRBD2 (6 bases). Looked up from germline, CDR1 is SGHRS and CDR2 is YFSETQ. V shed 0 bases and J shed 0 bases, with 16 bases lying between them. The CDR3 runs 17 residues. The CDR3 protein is CASSLGEGGHPSYEQYF. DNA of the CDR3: TGCGCCAGCAGCTTGGGCGAGGGAGGACACCCCTCCTACGAGCAGTACTTC.

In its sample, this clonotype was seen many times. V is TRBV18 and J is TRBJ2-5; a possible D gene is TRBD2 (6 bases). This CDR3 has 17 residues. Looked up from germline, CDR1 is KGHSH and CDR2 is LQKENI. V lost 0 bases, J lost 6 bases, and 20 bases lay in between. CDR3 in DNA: TGTGCCAGCTCACCACCGGCGGGAAATGCTCGTAGTCAGACCCAGTACTTC. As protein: CASSPPAGNARSQTQYF.

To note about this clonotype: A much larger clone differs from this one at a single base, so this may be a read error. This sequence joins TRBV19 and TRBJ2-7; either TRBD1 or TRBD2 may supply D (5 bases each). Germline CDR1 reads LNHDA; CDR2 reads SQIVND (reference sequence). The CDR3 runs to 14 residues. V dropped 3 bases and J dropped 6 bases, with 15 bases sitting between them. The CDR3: CASSMAVGDAEQYF. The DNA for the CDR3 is TGTGCCAGTAGTATGGCCGTTGGGGACGCCGAGCAGTACTTC.

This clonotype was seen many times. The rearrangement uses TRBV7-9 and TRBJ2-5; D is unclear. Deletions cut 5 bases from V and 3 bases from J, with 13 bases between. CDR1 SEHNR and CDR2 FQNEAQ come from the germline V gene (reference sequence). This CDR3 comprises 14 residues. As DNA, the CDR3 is TGTGCCAGCAGCGGACCGGACGGCAAAGAGACCCAGTACTTC. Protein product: CASSGPDGKETQYF.

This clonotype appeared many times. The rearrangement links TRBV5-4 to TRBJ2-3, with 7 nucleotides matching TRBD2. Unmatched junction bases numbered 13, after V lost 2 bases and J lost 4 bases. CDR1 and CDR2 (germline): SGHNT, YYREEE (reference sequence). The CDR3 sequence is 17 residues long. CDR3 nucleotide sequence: TGTGCCAGCAGCTTTAGTGTCGGCGGGAGAACTTCAGATACGCAGTATTTT. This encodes CASSFSVGGRTSDTQYF.

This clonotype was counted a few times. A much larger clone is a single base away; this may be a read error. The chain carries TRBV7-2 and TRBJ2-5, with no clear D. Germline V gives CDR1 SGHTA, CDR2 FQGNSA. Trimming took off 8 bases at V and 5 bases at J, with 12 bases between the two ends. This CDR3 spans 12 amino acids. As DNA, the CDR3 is TGTGCCAGCGCATCCCATCTGGAGACCCAGTACTTC. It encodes CASASHLETQYF.

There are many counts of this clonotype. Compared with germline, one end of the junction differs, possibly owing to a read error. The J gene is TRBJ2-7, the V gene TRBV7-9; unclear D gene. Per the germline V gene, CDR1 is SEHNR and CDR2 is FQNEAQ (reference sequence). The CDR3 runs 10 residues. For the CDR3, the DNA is TGTGCCAGCAGCCCGACCCTGCCTGACTTC. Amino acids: CASSPTLPDF.

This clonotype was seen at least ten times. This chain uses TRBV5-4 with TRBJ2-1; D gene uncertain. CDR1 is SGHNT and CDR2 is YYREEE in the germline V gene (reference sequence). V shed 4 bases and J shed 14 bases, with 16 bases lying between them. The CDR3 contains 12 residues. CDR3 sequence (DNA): TGTGCCAGCAGCACTGAAGGGCCTCAAGAGTTCTTC. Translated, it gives CASSTEGPQEFF. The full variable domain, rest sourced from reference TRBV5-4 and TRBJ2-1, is ETGVTQSPTHLIKTRGQQVTLRCSSQSGHNTVSWYQQALGQGPQFIFQYYREEENGRGNFPPRFSGLQFPNYSSELNVNALELDDSALYLCASSTEGPQEFFGPGTRLTVL.

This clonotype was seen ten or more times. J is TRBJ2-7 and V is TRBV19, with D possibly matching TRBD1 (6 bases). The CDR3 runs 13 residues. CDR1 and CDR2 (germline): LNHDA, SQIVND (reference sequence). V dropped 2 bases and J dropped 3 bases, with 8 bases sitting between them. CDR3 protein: CASSITGSYEQYF. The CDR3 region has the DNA TGTGCCAGTAGTATAACAGGGAGCTACGAGCAGTACTTC.